Here is one T cell receptor (beta chain) with its context. Its antigen is unidentified. These data come from a study of cytomegalovirus exposure and HLA in healthy donors. Study-level background: The same platform was used for the 120 validation repertoires and the approximately 700 first-cohort repertoires, a later analysis reported.

Points from the study as a whole: According to the study, roughly 160 TCR beta chains were cytomegalovirus-associated. Testing in vitro showed three CMV-associated chains specific for CMV antigens. Reportedly, diagnosis of cytomegalovirus status by the classifier showed high specificity and sensitivity.

Assay: immunoSEQ multiplex PCR; the TCRdb copy retains only in-frame clones and omits some. The sample has approximately 220,000 clones; about 93% are singletons. This CDR3 comprises 14 residues. The junction had 11 bases not matched to a gene; V was cut back by 3 bases and J by 9 bases. Per the germline V gene, CDR1 is SGHRS and CDR2 is YFSETQ. The rearrangement joins TRBV5-1 to TRBJ2-7; TRBD1 aligns across 8 bases. The receptor was derived from a woman younger than 30 in good health and CMV-seronegative. Sequencing was performed on PBMCs. CDR3 sequence reads: CASSSGQGTRGQYF. The DNA of the CDR3 is TGCGCCAGCAGCTCCGGACAGGGCACACGAGGGCAGTACTTC.